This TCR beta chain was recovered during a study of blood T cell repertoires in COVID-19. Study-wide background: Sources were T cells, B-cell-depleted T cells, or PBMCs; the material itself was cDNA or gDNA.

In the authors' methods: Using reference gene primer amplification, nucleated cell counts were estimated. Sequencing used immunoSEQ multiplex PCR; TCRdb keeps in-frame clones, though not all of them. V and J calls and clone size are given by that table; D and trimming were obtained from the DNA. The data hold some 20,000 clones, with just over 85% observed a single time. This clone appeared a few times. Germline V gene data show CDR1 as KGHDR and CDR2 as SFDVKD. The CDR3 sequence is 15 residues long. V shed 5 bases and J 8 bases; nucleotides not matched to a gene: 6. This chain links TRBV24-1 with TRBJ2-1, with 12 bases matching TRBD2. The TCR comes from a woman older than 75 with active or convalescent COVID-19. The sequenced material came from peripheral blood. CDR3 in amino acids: CATSARTSGMYEQFF. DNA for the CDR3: TGTGCCACCAGTGCCCGGACTAGCGGGATGTATGAGCAGTTCTTC.